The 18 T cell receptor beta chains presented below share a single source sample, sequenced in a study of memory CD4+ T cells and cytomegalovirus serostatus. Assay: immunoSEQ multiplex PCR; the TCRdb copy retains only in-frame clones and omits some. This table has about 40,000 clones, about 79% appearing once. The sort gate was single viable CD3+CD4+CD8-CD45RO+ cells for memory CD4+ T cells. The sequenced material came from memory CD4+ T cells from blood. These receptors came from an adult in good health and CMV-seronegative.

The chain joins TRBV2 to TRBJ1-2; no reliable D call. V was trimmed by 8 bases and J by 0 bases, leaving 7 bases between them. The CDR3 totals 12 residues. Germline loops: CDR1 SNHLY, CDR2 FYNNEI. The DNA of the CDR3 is TGTGCCAGCGGGCGTGCTAACTATGGCTACACCTTC. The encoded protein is CASGRANYGYTF. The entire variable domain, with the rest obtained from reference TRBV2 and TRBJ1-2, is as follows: EPEVTQTPSHQVTQMGQEVILRCVPISNHLYFYWYRQILGQKVEFLVSFYNNEISEKSEIFDDQFSVERPDGSNFTLKIRSTKLEDSAMYFCASGRANYGYTFGSGTRLTVV.

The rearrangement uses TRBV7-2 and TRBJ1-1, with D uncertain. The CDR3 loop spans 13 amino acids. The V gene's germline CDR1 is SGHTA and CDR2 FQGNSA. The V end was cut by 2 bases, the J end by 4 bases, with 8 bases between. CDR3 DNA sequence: TGTGCCAGCAGCTTACGCATAGGCACTGAAGCTTTCTTT. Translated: CASSLRIGTEAFF.

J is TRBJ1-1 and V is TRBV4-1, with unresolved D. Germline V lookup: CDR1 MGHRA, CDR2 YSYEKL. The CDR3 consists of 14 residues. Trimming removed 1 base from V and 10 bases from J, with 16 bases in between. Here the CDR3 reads CASSQAYAVGRAFF. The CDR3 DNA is TGCGCCAGCAGCCAAGCCTATGCAGTCGGCCGAGCTTTCTTT.

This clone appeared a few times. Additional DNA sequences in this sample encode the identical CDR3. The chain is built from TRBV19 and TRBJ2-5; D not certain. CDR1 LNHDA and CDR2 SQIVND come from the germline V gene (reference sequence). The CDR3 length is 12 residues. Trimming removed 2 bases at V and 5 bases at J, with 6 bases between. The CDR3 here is CASSILGETQYF. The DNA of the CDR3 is TGTGCCAGTAGTATATTGGGGGAGACCCAGTACTTC.

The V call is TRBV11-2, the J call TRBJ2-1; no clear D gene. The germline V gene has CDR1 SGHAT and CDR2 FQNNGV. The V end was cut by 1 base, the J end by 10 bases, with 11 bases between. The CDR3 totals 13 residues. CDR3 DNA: TGTGCCAGCAGCTTAGGAGTAACCAGCGAGCAGTTCTTC. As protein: CASSLGVTSEQFF.

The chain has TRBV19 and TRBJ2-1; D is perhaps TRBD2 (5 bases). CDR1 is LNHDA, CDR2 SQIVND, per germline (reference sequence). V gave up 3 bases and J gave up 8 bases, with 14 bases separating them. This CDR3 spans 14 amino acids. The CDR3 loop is CASSIQEGHHEQFF. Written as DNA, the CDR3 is TGTGCCAGTAGTATTCAAGAGGGTCACCATGAGCAGTTCTTC.

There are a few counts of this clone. The CDR3 DNA sequence: TGTGCCACGGGACAGAAAGACTATGGCTACACCTTC. It is translated as CATGQKDYGYTF. This chain uses TRBV28 with TRBJ1-2; 7 nucleotides align to TRBD1. V was pared by 10 bases and J by 3 bases, with 5 bases of the junction left unmatched. Germline V CDR1 and CDR2: MDHEN, SYDVKM. The length of the CDR3 is 12 residues.

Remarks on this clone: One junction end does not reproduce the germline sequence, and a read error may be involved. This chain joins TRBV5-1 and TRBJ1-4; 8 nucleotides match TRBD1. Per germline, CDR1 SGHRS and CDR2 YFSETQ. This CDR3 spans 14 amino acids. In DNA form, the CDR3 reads TGCGCCAGCAGCTTGAACGGACAGGGCGAAAGACTGTTTTTT. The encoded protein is CASSLNGQGERLFF.

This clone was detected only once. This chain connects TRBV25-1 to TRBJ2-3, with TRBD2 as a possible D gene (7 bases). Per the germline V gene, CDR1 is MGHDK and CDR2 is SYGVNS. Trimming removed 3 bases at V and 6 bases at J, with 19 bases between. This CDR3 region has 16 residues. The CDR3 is CASSDLGRGQADTQYF. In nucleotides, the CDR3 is TGTGCCAGCAGTGACCTCGGGCGGGGGCAGGCGGATACGCAGTATTTT. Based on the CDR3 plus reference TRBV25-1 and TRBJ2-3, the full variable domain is EADIYQTPRYLVIGTGKKITLECSQTMGHDKMYWYQQDPGMELHLIHYSYGVNSTEKGDLSSESTVSRIRTEHFPLTLESARPSHTSQYLCASSDLGRGQADTQYFGPGTRLTVL.

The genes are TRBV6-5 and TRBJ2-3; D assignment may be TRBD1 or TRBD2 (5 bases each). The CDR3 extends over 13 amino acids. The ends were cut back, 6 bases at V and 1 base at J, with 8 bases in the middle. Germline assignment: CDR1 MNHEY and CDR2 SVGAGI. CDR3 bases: TGTGCCAGCAGGGGGGATGGCACAGATACGCAGTATTTT. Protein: CASRGDGTDTQYF.

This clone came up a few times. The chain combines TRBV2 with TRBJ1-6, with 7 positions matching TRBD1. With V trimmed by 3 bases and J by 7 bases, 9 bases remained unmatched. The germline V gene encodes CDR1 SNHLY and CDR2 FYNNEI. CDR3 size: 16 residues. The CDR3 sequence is CASSDITGTDNSPLHF. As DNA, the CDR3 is TGTGCCAGCAGTGACATAACCGGGACAGACAATTCACCCCTCCACTTT. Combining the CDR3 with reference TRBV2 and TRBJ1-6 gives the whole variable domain EPEVTQTPSHQVTQMGQEVILRCVPISNHLYFYWYRQILGQKVEFLVSFYNNEISEKSEIFDDQFSVERPDGSNFTLKIRSTKLEDSAMYFCASSDITGTDNSPLHFGNGTRLTVT.

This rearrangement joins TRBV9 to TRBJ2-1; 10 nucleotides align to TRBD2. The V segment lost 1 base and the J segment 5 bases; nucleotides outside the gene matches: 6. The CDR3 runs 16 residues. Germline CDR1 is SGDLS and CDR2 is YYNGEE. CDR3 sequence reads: CASSVQREGQDNEQFF. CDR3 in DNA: TGTGCCAGCAGCGTACAGCGGGAGGGCCAGGACAATGAGCAGTTCTTC.

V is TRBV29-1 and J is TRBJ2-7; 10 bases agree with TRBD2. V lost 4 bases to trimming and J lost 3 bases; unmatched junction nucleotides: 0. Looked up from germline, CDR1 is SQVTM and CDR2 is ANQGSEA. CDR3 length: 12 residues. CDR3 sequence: CSVVAGGYEQYF. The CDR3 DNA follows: TGCAGCGTTGTAGCGGGAGGCTACGAGCAGTACTTC.

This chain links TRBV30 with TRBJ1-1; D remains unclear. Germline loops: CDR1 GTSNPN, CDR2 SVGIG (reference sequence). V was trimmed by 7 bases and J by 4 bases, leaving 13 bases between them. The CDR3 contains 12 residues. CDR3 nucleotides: TGTGCCTACAAACGGGCGGCCACTGAAGCTTTCTTT. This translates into CAYKRAATEAFF.

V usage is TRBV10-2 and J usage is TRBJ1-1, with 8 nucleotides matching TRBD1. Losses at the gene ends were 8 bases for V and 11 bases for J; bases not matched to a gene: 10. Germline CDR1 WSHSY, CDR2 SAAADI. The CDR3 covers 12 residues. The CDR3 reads CASPGQGLMAFF. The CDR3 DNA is TGCGCCAGCCCCGGACAGGGACTAATGGCTTTCTTT.

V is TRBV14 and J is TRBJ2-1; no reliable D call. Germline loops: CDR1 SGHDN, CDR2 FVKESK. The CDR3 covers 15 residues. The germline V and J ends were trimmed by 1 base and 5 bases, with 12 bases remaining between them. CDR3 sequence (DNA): TGTGCCAGCAGCCAAGCTCTAAACCTAGACAATGAGCAGTTCTTC. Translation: CASSQALNLDNEQFF. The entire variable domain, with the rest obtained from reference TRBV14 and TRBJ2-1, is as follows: EAGVTQFPSHSVIEKGQTVTLRCDPISGHDNLYWYRRVMGKEIKFLLHFVKESKQDESGMPNNRFLAERTGGTYSTLKVQPAELEDSGVYFCASSQALNLDNEQFFGPGTRLTVL.

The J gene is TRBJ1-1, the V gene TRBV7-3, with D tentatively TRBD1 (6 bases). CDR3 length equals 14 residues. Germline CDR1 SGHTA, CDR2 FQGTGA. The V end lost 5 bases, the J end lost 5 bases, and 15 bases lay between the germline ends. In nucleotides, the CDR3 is TGTGCCAGCAGCCAAAGGGGGTATACGACTGAAGCTTTCTTT. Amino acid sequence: CASSQRGYTTEAFF. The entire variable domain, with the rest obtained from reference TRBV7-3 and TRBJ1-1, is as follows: GAGVSQTPSNKVTEKGKYVELRCDPISGHTALYWYRQSLGQGPEFLIYFQGTGAADDSGLPNDRFFAVRPEGSVSTLKIQRTERGDSAVYLCASSQRGYTTEAFFGQGTRLTVV.

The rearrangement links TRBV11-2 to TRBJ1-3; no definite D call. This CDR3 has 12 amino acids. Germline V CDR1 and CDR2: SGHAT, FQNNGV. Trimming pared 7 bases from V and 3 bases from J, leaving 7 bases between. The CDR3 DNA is TGTGCCAGCACCTCAATTGGAAACACCATATATTTT. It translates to CASTSIGNTIYF.